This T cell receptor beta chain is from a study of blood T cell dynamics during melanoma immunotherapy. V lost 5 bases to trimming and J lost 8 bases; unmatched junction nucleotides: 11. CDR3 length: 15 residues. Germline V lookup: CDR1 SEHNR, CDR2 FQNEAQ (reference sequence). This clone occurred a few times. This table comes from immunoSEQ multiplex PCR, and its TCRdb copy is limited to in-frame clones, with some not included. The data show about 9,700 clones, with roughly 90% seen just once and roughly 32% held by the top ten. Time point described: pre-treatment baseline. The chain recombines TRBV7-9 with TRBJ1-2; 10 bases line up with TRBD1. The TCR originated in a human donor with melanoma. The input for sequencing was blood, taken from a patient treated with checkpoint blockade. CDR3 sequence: CASSPGTGDSEGYTF. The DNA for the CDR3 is TGTGCCAGCAGCCCAGGGACAGGGGATTCCGAAGGCTACACCTTC. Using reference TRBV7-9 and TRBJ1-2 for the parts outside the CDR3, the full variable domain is DTGVSQNPRHKITKRGQNVTFRCDPISEHNRLYWYRQTLGQGPEFLTYFQNEAQLEKSRLLSDRFSAERPKGSFSTLEIQRTEQGDSAMYLCASSPGTGDSEGYTFGSGTRLTVV.